Listed here are 3 T cell receptor beta chains from one sample, sequenced in a study of blood T cell repertoires in COVID-19. TCRdb's copy holds only in-frame clones and misses some; the assay was immunoSEQ multiplex PCR. The profile covers approximately 100,000 clones, with approximately 84% appearing a single time and around a tenth taken by the ten largest. The sequenced material came from peripheral blood. The receptor source for this set is a woman aged 80 or over with acute or convalescent COVID-19.

The rearrangement uses TRBV19 and TRBJ2-1, with 12 bases lining up with TRBD2. CDR3 length: 14 residues. Germline lookup yields CDR1 LNHDA and CDR2 SQIVND (reference sequence). V was pared by 3 bases and J by 8 bases, with 2 bases of the junction left unmatched. Here the CDR3 reads CASSMTSGGDEQFF. Written as DNA, the CDR3 is TGTGCCAGTAGTATGACTAGCGGGGGCGATGAGCAGTTCTTC.

The CDR3 DNA is TGTGCCAGCAGCGCGAGCGGGGGCTCCTACAATGAGCAGTTCTTC. This encodes CASSASGGSYNEQFF. The gene calls are TRBV9 and TRBJ2-1; 8 nucleotides align to TRBD2. CDR3 length: 15 residues. Germline V lookup: CDR1 SGDLS, CDR2 YYNGEE. The trim removed 3 bases at V and 0 bases at J, leaving 2 bases unmatched.

The chain recombines TRBV4-3 with TRBJ2-2, with 7 bases lining up with TRBD2. CDR1 LGHNA and CDR2 YSLEER come from the germline V gene. The CDR3 spans 15 residues. The V gene end was trimmed by 4 bases and the J gene end by 1 base; junction bases not matched to a gene: 3. Written as DNA, the CDR3 is TGCGCCAGCAGCCCACAGCGGGGGAACACCGGGGAGCTGTTTTTT. This codes for CASSPQRGNTGELFF.